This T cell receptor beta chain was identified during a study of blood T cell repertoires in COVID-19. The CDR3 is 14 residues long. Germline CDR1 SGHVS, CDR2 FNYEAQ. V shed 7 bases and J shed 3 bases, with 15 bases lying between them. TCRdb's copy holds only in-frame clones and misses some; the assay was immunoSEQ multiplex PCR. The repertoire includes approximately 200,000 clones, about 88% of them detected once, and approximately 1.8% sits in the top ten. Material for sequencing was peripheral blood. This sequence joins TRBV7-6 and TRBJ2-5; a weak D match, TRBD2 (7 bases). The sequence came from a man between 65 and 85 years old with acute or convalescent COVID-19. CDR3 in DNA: TGTGCCAGCACCAAGGGGGGGACTAAAGAGACCCAGTACTTC. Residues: CASTKGGTKETQYF. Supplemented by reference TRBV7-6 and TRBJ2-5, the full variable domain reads GAGVSQSPRYKVTKRGQDVALRCDPISGHVSLYWYRQALGQGPEFLTYFNYEAQQDKSGLPNDRFSAERPEGSISTLTIQRTEQRDSAMYRCASTKGGTKETQYFGPGTRLLVL.